Listed below are T cell receptor beta chains from one sample, sequenced in a study of blood T cell repertoires in COVID-19. Here immunoSEQ multiplex PCR was the method, and the copy in TCRdb shows in-frame clones only, minus some. The table includes roughly 220,000 clones, roughly 83% detected once. Sequencing was done on a sample of PBMCs or T cells enriched from blood (not recorded which). The origin of the receptors is a woman aged 40-49 years with acute COVID-19. The CDR3 runs from the conserved cysteine through the conserved F or W. A D gene is named only where the DNA matches it firmly. Where a row states a size, it is once, few, many or the class of an expanded clone; other rows omit it.

j_call v_call d_call clone_size cdr3_aa cdr3_nt
TRBJ1-6 TRBV27 NA NA CASSLSRGYSPLHF TGTGCCAGCAGTTTATCAAGGGGTTATTCACCCCTCCACTTT
TRBJ2-7 TRBV6-6 NA NA CASSYSKQASPYEQYF TGTGCCAGCAGTTACTCGAAACAGGCATCCCCCTACGAGCAGTACTTC
TRBJ2-1 TRBV2 NA NA CASSNGGTERAGWVF TGTGCCAGCAGCAATGGGGGGACAGAGCGGGCGGGCTGGGTCTTC
TRBJ2-5 TRBV7-6 NA once CASSLTRQQETQYF TGTGCCAGCAGCTTAACCAGGCAGCAAGAGACCCAGTACTTC
TRBJ1-1 TRBV15 TRBD1 NA CATSRALQGSISDTEAFF TGTGCCACCAGCAGAGCCCTACAGGGGAGTATAAGCGACACTGAAGCTTTCTTT
TRBJ2-3 TRBV30 NA once CAWRKQLGTDTQYF TGTGCCTGGAGGAAACAATTGGGCACAGATACGCAGTATTTT
TRBJ1-3 TRBV4-2 TRBD1 NA CASSQDPGQGRRNTIYF TGTGCCAGCAGCCAGGATCCGGGACAGGGCCGCCGAAACACCATATATTTT
TRBJ2-1 TRBV19 NA NA CASSIEVRKTSYNEQFF TGTGCCAGTAGTATAGAAGTGCGGAAAACCTCCTACAATGAGCAGTTCTTC
TRBJ1-2 TRBV7-9 NA NA CASSLTGEDGYTF TGTGCCAGCAGCTTAACGGGGGAGGATGGCTACACCTTC
TRBJ1-2 TRBV5-1 TRBD1 NA CASSLGGQERHGYTF TGCGCCAGCAGCTTGGGGGGACAGGAAAGACATGGCTACACCTTC
TRBJ1-1 TRBV5-1 NA NA CASSMLGREAFF TGCGCCAGCTCTATGTTGGGCAGGGAAGCTTTCTTT
TRBJ2-2 TRBV3-1/TRBV3-2 NA NA CASSQDWARARGGELFF TGTGCCAGCAGCCAAGATTGGGCGCGGGCGCGGGGCGGGGAGCTGTTTTTT
TRBJ1-2 TRBV2 NA NA CASSRDRNYGYTF TGTGCCAGCAGTCGAGACAGAAACTATGGCTACACCTTC
TRBJ2-7 TRBV2 TRBD2 NA CASSQMRGEQYF TGTGCCAGCAGTCAAATGCGGGGGGAGCAGTACTTC
TRBJ2-1 TRBV4-1 NA NA CASSQGVGGAYNEQFF TGCGCCAGCAGCCAAGGAGTAGGCGGGGCATACAATGAGCAGTTCTTC
TRBJ2-1 TRBV29-1 NA NA CSAGGRGSSYNEQFF TGCAGCGCCGGGGGGCGGGGGAGCTCCTACAATGAGCAGTTCTTC
TRBJ1-2 TRBV19 NA NA CASSMPGRWNYGYTF TGTGCCAGTAGTATGCCGGGGAGGTGGAACTATGGCTACACCTTC
TRBJ2-3 TRBV3-1/TRBV3-2 NA few CASSQAALVGADTQYF TGTGCCAGCAGCCAAGCGGCGCTTGTGGGAGCAGATACGCAGTATTTT
TRBJ2-5 TRBV28 NA once CASSPGHLQETQYF TGTGCCAGCAGTCCCGGACACCTACAAGAGACCCAGTACTTC
TRBJ1-2 TRBV7-2 TRBD1 NA CASSPGQGYGYTF TGTGCCAGCAGCCCCGGACAGGGCTATGGCTACACCTTC
TRBJ2-1 TRBV28 TRBD1 NA CASLPSTGVEQFF TGTGCCAGCCTCCCTTCGACAGGGGTTGAGCAGTTCTTC
TRBJ2-1 TRBV19 NA NA CASISSSSYNEQFF TGTGCCAGTATCTCCTCGAGCTCCTACAATGAGCAGTTCTTC
TRBJ2-7 TRBV5-1 TRBD1 once CASSSTGAYEQYF TGCGCCAGCAGCTCTACAGGGGCCTACGAGCAGTACTTC
TRBJ2-1 TRBV29-1 TRBD2 NA CSVGRVLAGGLGYNEQFF TGCAGCGTTGGCAGGGTGCTAGCGGGGGGATTAGGATACAATGAGCAGTTCTTC
TRBJ2-2 TRBV7-9 NA NA CASSPGTSRANTGELFF TGTGCCAGCAGCCCCGGGACAAGTCGCGCGAACACCGGGGAGCTGTTTTTT
TRBJ1-2 TRBV2 TRBD1 NA CASSVYEGQSLSNYGYTF TGTGCCAGCAGTGTCTACGAGGGACAGTCCTTATCTAACTATGGCTACACCTTC
TRBJ2-3 TRBV11-2 NA NA CASSLGRGGTDTQYF TGTGCCAGCAGCTTAGGGAGGGGCGGCACAGATACGCAGTATTTT
TRBJ1-1 TRBV12-3/TRBV12-4 NA NA CASSEVTEAFF TGTGCCAGTAGTGAGGTCACTGAAGCTTTCTTT
TRBJ1-1 TRBV7-8 NA NA CASSSSDNKNTEAFF TGTGCCAGCAGCTCCTCGGACAACAAGAACACTGAAGCTTTCTTT
TRBJ2-1 TRBV4-3 NA NA CASSQELKATSEQFF TGCGCCAGCAGCCAGGAGCTAAAGGCAACCAGTGAGCAGTTCTTC
TRBJ1-2 TRBV28 TRBD1 NA CASSITGAYTF TGTGCCAGCAGTATCACAGGGGCCTACACCTTC
TRBJ2-3 TRBV4-1 TRBD2 NA CASSRSGLAGSSDTQYF TGCGCCAGCAGCCGTTCAGGACTAGCGGGATCATCAGATACGCAGTATTTT
TRBJ2-1 TRBV4-1 NA NA CASSQDTPQEEQFF TGCGCCAGCAGCCAAGATACGCCACAGGAGGAGCAGTTCTTC